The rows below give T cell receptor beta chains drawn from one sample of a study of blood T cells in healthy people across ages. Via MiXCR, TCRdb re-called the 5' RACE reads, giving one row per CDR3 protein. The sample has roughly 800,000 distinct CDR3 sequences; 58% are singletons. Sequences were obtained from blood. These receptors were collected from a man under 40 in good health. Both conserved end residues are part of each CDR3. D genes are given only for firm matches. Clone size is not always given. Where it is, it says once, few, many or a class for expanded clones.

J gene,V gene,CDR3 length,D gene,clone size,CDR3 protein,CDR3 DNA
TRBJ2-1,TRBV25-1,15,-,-,CASSPGQERYNEQFF,TGTGCCAGCAGCCCAGGGCAGGAGCGCTACAATGAGCAGTTCTTC
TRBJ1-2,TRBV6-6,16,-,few,CASSYSGSTLNYGYTF,TGTGCCAGCAGTTACTCGGGGTCGACCCTCAACTATGGCTACACCTTC
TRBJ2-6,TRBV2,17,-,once,CASRQDSASSGANVLTF,TGTGCCAGCAGACAGGACTCTGCGAGCTCTGGGGCCAACGTCCTGACTTTC
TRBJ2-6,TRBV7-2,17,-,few,CASSWTGGIRGANVLTF,TGTGCCAGCAGCTGGACGGGGGGCATAAGAGGGGCCAACGTCCTGACTTTC
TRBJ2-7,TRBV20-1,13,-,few,CSAHKTRYYEQYF,TGCAGTGCTCACAAGACCAGGTACTACGAGCAGTACTTC
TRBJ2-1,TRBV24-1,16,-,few,CATSEPYKSSYNEQFF,TGTGCCACCAGTGAACCCTACAAGAGCTCCTACAATGAGCAGTTCTTC
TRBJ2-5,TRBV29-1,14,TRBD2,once,CSVGVSASGKRSYF,TGCAGCGTTGGAGTCTCGGCTAGCGGGAAGCGTTCGTACTTC
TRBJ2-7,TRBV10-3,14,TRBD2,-,CAIGRLAGGDEQYF,TGTGCCATCGGCAGACTAGCGGGAGGGGACGAGCAGTACTTC
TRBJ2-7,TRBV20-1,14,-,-,CSALPGTETYGQYF,TGCAGTGCTTTACCCGGGACGGAAACCTACGGGCAGTACTTC
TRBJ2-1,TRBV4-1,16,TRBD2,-,CASSQDKAGALGEQFF,TGCGCCAGCAGCCAAGATAAAGCGGGGGCCCTCGGGGAGCAGTTCTTC
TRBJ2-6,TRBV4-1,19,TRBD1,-,CASSRWDRALYSGANVLTF,TGCGCCAGCAGCCGGTGGGACAGGGCACTTTACTCTGGGGCCAACGTCCTGACTTTC
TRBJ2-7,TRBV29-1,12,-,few,CSGGRGFYEQYF,TGCAGCGGGGGACGGGGTTTCTACGAGCAGTACTTC
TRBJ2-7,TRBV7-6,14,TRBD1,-,CASRRDRDSYEQYF,TGTGCCAGCAGGCGGGACAGGGATTCCTACGAGCAGTACTTC
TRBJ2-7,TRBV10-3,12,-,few,CAMGETAYEQYF,TGTGCCATGGGGGAAACAGCCTACGAGCAGTACTTC
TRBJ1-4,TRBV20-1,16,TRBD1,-,CSATGEAGQPFEKLFF,TGCAGTGCTACAGGGGAGGCGGGACAGCCCTTCGAAAAACTGTTTTTT
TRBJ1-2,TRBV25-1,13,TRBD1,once,CASSPTGGPIYTF,TGTGCCAGCAGCCCCACAGGGGGCCCTATCTACACCTTC
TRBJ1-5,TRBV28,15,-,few,CASGTSTYSNQPQHF,TGTGCCAGTGGGACAAGTACGTATAGCAATCAGCCCCAGCATTTT
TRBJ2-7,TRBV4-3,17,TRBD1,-,CASSQDTGTGIVNEQYF,TGCGCCAGCAGCCAAGATACCGGGACAGGGATCGTCAACGAGCAGTACTTC
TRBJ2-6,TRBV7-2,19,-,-,CASTNSGVRRLSGANVLTF,TGTGCCAGCACCAATTCGGGGGTCAGGCGCCTCTCTGGGGCCAACGTCCTGACTTTC
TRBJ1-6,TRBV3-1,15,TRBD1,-,CASSRGGQGNSPLHF,TGTGCCAGCAGCCGCGGCGGACAGGGTAATTCACCCCTCCACTTT
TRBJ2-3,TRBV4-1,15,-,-,CASSNSGKHTDTQYF,TGCGCCAGCAGCAACTCCGGGAAACACACAGATACGCAGTATTTT
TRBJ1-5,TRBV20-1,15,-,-,CSARGLQDPDQPQHF,TGCAGTGCTAGAGGACTACAGGACCCCGATCAGCCCCAGCATTTT
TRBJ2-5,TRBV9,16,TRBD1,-,CASTIGTGTYQETQYF,TGTGCCAGCACCATAGGGACAGGGACGTACCAAGAGACCCAGTACTTC
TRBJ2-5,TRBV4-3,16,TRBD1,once,CASSQDWTGGKETQYF,TGCGCCAGCAGCCAAGATTGGACAGGGGGTAAGGAGACCCAGTACTTC
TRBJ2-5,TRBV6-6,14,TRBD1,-,CASSYPDRGETQYF,TGTGCCAGCAGTTACCCGGACAGGGGAGAGACCCAGTACTTC
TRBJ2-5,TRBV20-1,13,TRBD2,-,CSAAGDLQETQYF,TGCAGTGCAGCGGGGGACTTGCAAGAGACCCAGTACTTC
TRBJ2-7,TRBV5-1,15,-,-,CASSLGGTTTYEQYF,TGCGCCAGCAGCTTGGGAGGAACAACTACCTACGAGCAGTACTTC
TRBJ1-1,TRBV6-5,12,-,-,CASRGPRIEAFF,TGTGCCAGCAGGGGTCCCCGGATTGAAGCTTTCTTT
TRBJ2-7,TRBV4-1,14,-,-,CASSPNVIAYEQYF,TGCGCCAGCAGCCCAAATGTGATCGCCTACGAGCAGTACTTC
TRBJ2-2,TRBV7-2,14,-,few,CASTQSANTGELFF,TGTGCCAGCACCCAGTCAGCGAACACCGGGGAGCTGTTTTTT
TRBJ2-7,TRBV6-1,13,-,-,CASSETRDYEQYF,TGTGCCAGCAGTGAAACTAGGGACTACGAGCAGTACTTC
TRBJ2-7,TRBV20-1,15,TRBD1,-,CSARDLDRASYEQYF,TGCAGTGCTAGAGACCTAGACAGGGCGTCCTACGAGCAGTACTTC
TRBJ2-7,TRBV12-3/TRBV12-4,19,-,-,CASSSPSLKGLIWPNEQYF,TGTGCCAGCAGTTCTCCTTCCCTGAAGGGGCTAATCTGGCCGAATGAGCAGTACTTC
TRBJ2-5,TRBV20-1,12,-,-,CSAKVSGETQYF,TGCAGTGCTAAGGTTTCCGGGGAGACCCAGTACTTC
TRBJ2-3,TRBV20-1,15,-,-,CSARVGAFGTDTQYF,TGCAGTGCTAGAGTAGGAGCATTCGGCACAGATACGCAGTATTTT
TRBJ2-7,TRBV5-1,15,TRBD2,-,CASSVGLAGTYEQYF,TGCGCCAGCAGCGTAGGACTAGCGGGCACTTACGAGCAGTACTTC
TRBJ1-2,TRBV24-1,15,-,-,CATSKAGRTMDGYTF,TGTGCCACCAGTAAAGCAGGGCGTACCATGGATGGCTACACCTTC
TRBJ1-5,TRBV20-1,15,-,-,CSARDLLEGGQPQHF,TGCAGTGCTAGAGATCTGTTGGAGGGGGGTCAGCCCCAGCATTTT
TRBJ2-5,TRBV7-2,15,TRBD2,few,CASSRSGGPQETQYF,TGTGCCAGCAGCCGTAGCGGGGGGCCTCAAGAGACCCAGTACTTC
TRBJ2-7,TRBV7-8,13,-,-,CASSPQAGYEQYF,TGTGCCAGCAGCCCACAGGCTGGCTACGAGCAGTACTTC
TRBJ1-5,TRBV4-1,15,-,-,CASSQDRDGELPQHF,TGCGCCAGCAGCCAAGATCGGGACGGGGAGCTTCCCCAGCATTTT
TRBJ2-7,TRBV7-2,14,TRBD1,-,CASSEPGQVSEQYF,TGTGCCAGCAGCGAACCGGGACAGGTCTCCGAGCAGTACTTC
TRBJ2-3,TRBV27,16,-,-,CASSLRPPTSTDTQYF,TGTGCCAGCAGTCTAAGGCCGCCTACTAGCACAGATACGCAGTATTTT
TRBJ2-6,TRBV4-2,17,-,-,CASSQEPGTSGANVLTF,TGTGCCAGCAGCCAAGAACCGGGGACGTCTGGGGCCAACGTCCTGACTTTC
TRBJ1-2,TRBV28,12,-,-,CASTPGGYGYTF,TGTGCCAGCACCCCCGGTGGGTATGGCTACACCTTC
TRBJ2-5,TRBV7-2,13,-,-,CASSFMGGETQYF,TGTGCCAGCAGCTTCATGGGGGGAGAGACCCAGTACTTC
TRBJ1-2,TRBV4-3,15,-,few,CASSQEGSSFYGYTF,TGCGCCAGCAGCCAAGAAGGCAGCAGTTTCTATGGCTACACCTTC
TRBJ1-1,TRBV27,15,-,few,CASRVGGLTSTEAFF,TGTGCCAGCAGGGTCGGGGGGCTGACCAGCACTGAAGCTTTCTTT
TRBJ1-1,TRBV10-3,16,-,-,CAIRTPSQGMNTEAFF,TGTGCCATCAGGACCCCCAGCCAGGGCATGAACACTGAAGCTTTCTTT
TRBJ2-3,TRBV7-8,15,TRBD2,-,CASSTSGISTDTQYF,TGTGCCAGCAGCACTAGCGGAATTAGCACAGATACGCAGTATTTT
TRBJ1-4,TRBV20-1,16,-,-,CSASSAGAETNEKLFF,TGCAGTGCTAGTTCTGCAGGAGCGGAAACTAATGAAAAACTGTTTTTT
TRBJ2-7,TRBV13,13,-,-,CASSVGLGSVQYF,TGTGCCAGCAGCGTAGGCCTTGGTTCCGTGCAGTACTTC